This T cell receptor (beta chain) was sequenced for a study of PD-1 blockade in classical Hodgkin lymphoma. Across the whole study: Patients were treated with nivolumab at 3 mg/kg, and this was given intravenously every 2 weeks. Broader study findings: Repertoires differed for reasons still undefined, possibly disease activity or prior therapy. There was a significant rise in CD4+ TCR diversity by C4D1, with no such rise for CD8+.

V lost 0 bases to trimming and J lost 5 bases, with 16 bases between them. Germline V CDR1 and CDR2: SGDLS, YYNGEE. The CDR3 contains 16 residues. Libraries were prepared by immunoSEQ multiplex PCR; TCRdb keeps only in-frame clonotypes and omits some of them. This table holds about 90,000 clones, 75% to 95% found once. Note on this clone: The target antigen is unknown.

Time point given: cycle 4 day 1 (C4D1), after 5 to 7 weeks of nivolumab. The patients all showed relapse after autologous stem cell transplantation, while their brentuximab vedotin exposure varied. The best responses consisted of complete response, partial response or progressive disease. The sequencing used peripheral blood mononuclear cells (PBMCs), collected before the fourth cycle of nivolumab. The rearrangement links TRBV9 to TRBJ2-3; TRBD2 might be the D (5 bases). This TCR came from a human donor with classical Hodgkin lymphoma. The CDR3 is CASSVGRTGMRDTQYF. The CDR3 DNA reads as TGTGCCAGCAGCGTAGGGAGGACGGGGATGAGAGATACGCAGTATTTT. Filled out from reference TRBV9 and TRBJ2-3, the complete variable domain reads DSGVTQTPKHLITATGQRVTLRCSPRSGDLSVYWYQQSLDQGLQFLIQYYNGEERAKGNILERFSAQQFPDLHSELNLSSLELGDSALYFCASSVGRTGMRDTQYFGPGTRLTVL.